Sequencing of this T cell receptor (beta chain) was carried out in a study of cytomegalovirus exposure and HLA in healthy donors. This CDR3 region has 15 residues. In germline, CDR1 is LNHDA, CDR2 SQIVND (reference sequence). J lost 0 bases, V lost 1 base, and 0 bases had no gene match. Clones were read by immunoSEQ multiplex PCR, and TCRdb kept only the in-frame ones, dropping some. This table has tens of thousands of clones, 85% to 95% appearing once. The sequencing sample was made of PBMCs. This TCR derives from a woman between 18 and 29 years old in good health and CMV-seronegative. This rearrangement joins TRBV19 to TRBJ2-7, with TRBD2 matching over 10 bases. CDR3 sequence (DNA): TGTGCCAGTAGTATAGTAGCGGGGGGCTCCTACGAGCAGTACTTC. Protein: CASSIVAGGSYEQYF. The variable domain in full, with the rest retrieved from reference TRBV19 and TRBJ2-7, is DGGITQSPKYLFRKEGQNVTLSCEQNLNHDAMYWYRQDPGQGLRLIYYSQIVNDFQKGDIAEGYSVSREKKESFPLTVTSAQKNPTAFYLCASSIVAGGSYEQYFGPGTRLTVT.